What follows are 2 T cell receptor beta chains derived from one specimen sequenced in a study of blood T cell repertoires in COVID-19. The protocol was immunoSEQ multiplex PCR, while the TCRdb copy is restricted to in-frame clones and leaves out a portion. This sample yields about 290,000 clones, of which about nine tenths are seen a single time; 1.7% belongs to the top ten. The sequenced sample consisted of PBMCs or T cells enriched from blood (not recorded which). These TCRs come from a woman between 40 and 50 years old who had recovered from COVID-19.

The chain has TRBV2 and TRBJ2-7, with 7 positions matching TRBD1. This CDR3 is built from 15 residues. J lost 4 bases, V lost 6 bases, and 12 bases had no gene match. Per the germline V gene, CDR1 is SNHLY and CDR2 is FYNNEI. Here the CDR3 reads CASRATGVNAYEQYF. The CDR3 bases are TGTGCCAGCAGGGCTACAGGGGTCAATGCGTACGAGCAGTACTTC.

This chain links TRBV9 with TRBJ2-2, with no clear D. With 0 bases removed from V and 7 bases from J, the gap between germline ends came to 13 bases. This CDR3 region has 15 residues. Looked up from germline, CDR1 is SGDLS and CDR2 is YYNGEE. This CDR3 reads CASSVGLTKSGELFF. CDR3 in DNA: TGTGCCAGCAGCGTAGGATTAACTAAAAGCGGGGAGCTGTTTTTT.